This T cell receptor (beta chain) stems from a study of blood T cell dynamics during melanoma immunotherapy. Study-wide points: A W3 rise in cfDNA rearrangement score marked disease control, not progression. It remained unknown if the driving T cell clones were melanoma-specific.

With respect to this clone: What it binds is not known.

Stated time point: week 3, after first cycle of checkpoint inhibitor. The CDR3 extends over 15 amino acids. V dropped 1 base and J dropped 0 bases, with 11 bases sitting between them. In germline, CDR1 is GTSNPN, CDR2 SVGIG (reference sequence). A fixed 40 ng of plasma cfDNA was loaded per sample. Method: immunoSEQ multiplex PCR; TCRdb's copy keeps in-frame clones and lacks some. Among just over 1,000 clones listed, 70% to 90% were seen once. The J gene is TRBJ2-3, the V gene TRBV30, with D unclear. The TCR was taken from a human donor with melanoma. This specimen was cell-free DNA from blood, taken from a patient treated with checkpoint blockade. CDR3 bases: TGTGCCTGGAGTGGTACGGGTACTAGCACAGATACGCAGTATTTT. This sequence encodes CAWSGTGTSTDTQYF.